These T cell receptor beta chains were read from a single sample in a study of blood T cell repertoires in COVID-19. Generated by immunoSEQ multiplex PCR, the TCRdb table keeps only in-frame clones and is missing some. In the table there are about 180,000 clones, roughly three quarters of which are singletons. The sample comprised PBMCs or T cells enriched from blood (not recorded which). The origin of the receptors is a man aged 55 to 70 who had been exposed to COVID-19. Both conserved end residues are trimmed from each CDR3. D genes are given only for firm matches. Clone size, where shown, is once, few, many, or a class for clones that have expanded.

>12|TRBD2|TRBV27|NA
ASKRAGGHNEQF
>16|TRBD2|TRBV6-2/TRBV6-3|NA
ASSYLGLAGGPTNEQF
>9|NA|TRBV12-1|NA
ASSFIYEQY
>12|NA|TRBV7-2|NA
ASSPVGSGAEQF
>13|TRBD1|TRBV5-4|NA
ASSPDRVVNEKLF
>15|NA|TRBV7-2|NA
ASSLGGRGVRQETQY
>11|NA|TRBV19|NA
ASSMNLLYGYT
>12|TRBD1|TRBV7-2|NA
ASSWDRGRTEAF
>12|NA|TRBV9|NA
ASSDTPSNQPQH
>12|NA|TRBV29-1|NA
SVARDTKLGTQY
>14|TRBD1|TRBV29-1|NA
SVEGLRQGSSYEQY
>17|TRBD1|TRBV14|few
ASSQEGGRAGQVNTEAF
>15|TRBD1|TRBV18|NA
ASSPIRGESYNSPLH
>12|TRBD1|TRBV30|once
AWSAGQGNQPQH
>11|NA|TRBV15|NA
ATSRDSRSTQY
>15|NA|TRBV19|NA
ASSIDLASPFSYEQY
>17|TRBD2|TRBV11-2|NA
ASSLDTPPGREAPYEQY
>12|TRBD1|TRBV9|NA
ASSEDRGTDTQY
>13|TRBD2|TRBV9|once
ASSAPGLAGNEQF
>10|NA|TRBV11-2|NA
ASSSPIGEAF
>12|NA|TRBV5-4|NA
ASSLSAGGYEQY
>11|NA|TRBV28|few
ASSFFRVPEAF
>13|NA|TRBV6-6|NA
ASSSGALLNQPQH